This T cell receptor (beta chain) is drawn from a study of CD8 T cells in Susac syndrome (dated by TCRdb to about 2019). Notes on the research overall: Whether CD8+ T cell activation and differentiation in Susac syndrome was antigen driven was tested using repertoire sequencing. Results the study describes overall, beyond this receptor: The number of individuals in the TCR sequencing and HLA analysis was acknowledged as relatively small.

RNA was extracted with the RNeasy kit and roughly 0.5 to 1 ug was reverse transcribed using random hexamers. TCR beta CDR3 regions were amplified with the immunoSEQ multiplex PCR assay covering 54 Vbeta and 13 Jbeta segments. To correct PCR amplification bias, a synthetic template baseline was used for both primer optimization and computational correction. In the paper's pipeline: Only productive sequences were kept, with reads annotated to V, D and J genes according to IMGT and analyzed in immunoSEQ Analyzer. Clonality was calculated as one minus the Shannon entropy normalized by log2 of the number of productive unique sequences. For each patient and control, public and private clones were evaluated within the 100 most prevalent clones. Clones were defined as Susac-specific when absent from the healthy and MS cohorts, from fewer than 1,300 published viral clones and from other ImmuneACCESS disease sequences. Using fastp trimming at Q25 and MiXCR clonotype assembly, TCRdb reanalyzed the public sequencing data and kept in-frame beta chains. Merged by CDR3 protein, the rows form single entries marked with the most common genes and DNA. The V and J calls and clone size come from TCRdb's table, not from the authors' own analysis. The table for this sample lists about 140,000 distinct CDR3 sequences; 90% to 95% of them were counted only once. 0.11% of the sample is in the top ten clones.

The germline ends are 20 bases apart after V is trimmed by 4 bases and J by 2 bases. Its CDR3 holds 17 amino acids, cysteine through phenylalanine. Only the CDR3 part of the read is kept: 51 bases, read in frame from the first base. In the germline V gene, CDR1 corresponds to SGHDT and CDR2 to YYEEEE. Peripheral blood CD8+ and CD4+ T cells from healthy donors, Susac syndrome patients and multiple sclerosis patients were profiled using high-throughput TCR beta sequencing. Treatment-naive patients with stable or active relapsing-remitting disease fulfilling revised McDonald criteria were used as multiple sclerosis controls. CD8+ TEMRA cells were enriched by FACS, while bulk CD8+ and CD4+ T cells were purified by magnetic negative isolation. Blood was collected in EDTA tubes and processed within 24 hours, with PBMCs isolated through density gradient centrifugation. PBMCs intended for TCR sequencing were cryopreserved in liquid nitrogen and thawed later in a water bath at 37 degrees C. The sorted or isolated CD4+, CD8+ and CD8+ TEMRA cells had a purity of 90% or higher.

As concerns this clonotype: The antigen it binds to is not known. Base quality data are lacking; no much larger clone is found one base away.

The sequencing input was CD4+ T cells from PBMCs. Here the chain combines TRBV5-6 and TRBJ2-3; TRBD2 could be the D gene, as 7 bases match. The clonotype comes from a human donor with multiple sclerosis. CDR3 region: CASSAPRGAGYTDTQYF. The base sequence is TGTGCCAGCAGCGCCCCCCGGGGGGCGGGGTACACAGATACGCAGTATTTT.